What follows describes a single TCR beta chain. These data originate in a study of shared clonotypes between healthy human individuals. CD45RO-negative, CCR7-positively selected cells formed the naive CD8 fraction, excluding terminally differentiated effector memory CD45RA+ cells. Data came from immunoSEQ multiplex PCR; TCRdb stores just in-frame clones and leaves some out. The sample contains about 820,000 clones, about 91% of which appear only once. V lost 6 bases and J lost 2, with 19 bases in between. The CDR3 is 16 amino acids. Germline-derived CDR1 and CDR2 are MNHNY and SVGAGI (reference sequence).

This sequence joins TRBV6-6 and TRBJ2-5; unclear D gene. The receptor comes from a man under 40 in good health. Sequenced: naive CD8+ T cells sorted from blood. The CDR3 here is CASSSPLVRGQETQYF. CDR3 nucleotide sequence: TGTGCCAGCAGCTCCCCCCTCGTTCGCGGTCAAGAGACCCAGTACTTC.